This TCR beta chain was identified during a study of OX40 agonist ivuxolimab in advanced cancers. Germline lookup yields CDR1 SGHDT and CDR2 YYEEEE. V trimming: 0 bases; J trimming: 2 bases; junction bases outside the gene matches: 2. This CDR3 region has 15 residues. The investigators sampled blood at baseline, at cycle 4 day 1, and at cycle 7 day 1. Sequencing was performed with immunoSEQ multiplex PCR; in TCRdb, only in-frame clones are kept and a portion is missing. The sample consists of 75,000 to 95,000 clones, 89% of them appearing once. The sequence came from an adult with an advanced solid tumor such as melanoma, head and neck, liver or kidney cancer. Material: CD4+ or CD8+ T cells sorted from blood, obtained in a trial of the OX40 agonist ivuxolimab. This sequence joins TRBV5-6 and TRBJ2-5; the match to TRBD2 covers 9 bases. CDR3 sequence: CASSLGLAGQETQYF. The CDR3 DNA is TGTGCCAGCAGCTTGGGCCTAGCGGGGCAAGAGACCCAGTACTTC.